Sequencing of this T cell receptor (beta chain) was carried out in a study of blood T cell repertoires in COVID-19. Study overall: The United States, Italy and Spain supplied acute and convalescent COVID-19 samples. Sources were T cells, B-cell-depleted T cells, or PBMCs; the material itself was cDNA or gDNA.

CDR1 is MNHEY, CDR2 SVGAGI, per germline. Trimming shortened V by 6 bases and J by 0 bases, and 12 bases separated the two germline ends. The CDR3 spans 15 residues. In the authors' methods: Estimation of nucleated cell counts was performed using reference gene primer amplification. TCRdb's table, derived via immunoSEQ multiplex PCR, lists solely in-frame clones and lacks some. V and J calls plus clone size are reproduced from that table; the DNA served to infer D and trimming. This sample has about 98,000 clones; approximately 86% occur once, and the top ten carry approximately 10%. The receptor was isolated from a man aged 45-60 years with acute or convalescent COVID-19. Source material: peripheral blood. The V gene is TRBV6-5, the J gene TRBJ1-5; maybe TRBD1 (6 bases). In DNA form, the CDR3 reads TGTGCCAGCAGACCGTACAGGGATAGCAATCAGCCCCAGCATTTT. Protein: CASRPYRDSNQPQHF.